Reported below is one T cell receptor (beta chain). Its binding antigen is unknown. No much larger clone is present one base from it, and per-base qualities are unavailable. The sample comes from a study of CD8+CD57+ T cells in acquired aplastic anemia (dated by TCRdb to the late 2010s). Background for the entire study: On average, sorted CD4+ and CD8+ cells yielded 3.2 ug of extracted DNA, with a range of roughly 0.18 to 30 ug. CD8+CD57+ expansion was defined as frequency above the mean frequency observed in healthy subjects.

Results and caveats for the whole study, not just this receptor: No significant difference in CD8+ Simpson's diversity was found between patients and healthy controls (P=0.060). Although 25 to 30 CD8+ CDR3 sequences were shared by patients and controls, these sequences appeared highly expressed in patients and within the immunodominant clones of patients.

CDR1 and CDR2 are read off the germline V gene as SGDLS and YYNGEE. Here V drops 3 bases and J drops 2 bases, and the junction holds 4 bases not matched to any gene. Inclusive of the bounding cysteine and phenylalanine, the CDR3 is 15 residues long. The only DNA kept is the CDR3, 45 bases in frame from the first base. Flow cytometry had shown CD8+CD57+ cell expansion in the patients selected for sequencing. Every patient had severe acquired aplastic anemia, diagnosed using the International Study of Aplastic Anemia and Agranulocytosis and Camitta criteria. No patient had received any therapy when blood was sampled. In this study, sorted CD4+ and CD8+ T cells from the blood of healthy subjects and of severe aplastic anemia patients had their TCR repertoires deep-sequenced. Patients were enrolled in the USA under clinicaltrials.gov protocols 00001620, 01623167, 00001397, 00071045, 00081523 and 00961064. Ficoll-Paque density gradient centrifugation was used to isolate peripheral blood mononuclear cells. Before DNA extraction, CD4+ and CD8+ T cells were sorted by FACS or by magnetic beads.

Genomic DNA was used as template for profiling of TCR beta VDJ combinations and CDR3 sequences. An Illumina HiSeq 2000 was used for TCR repertoire sequencing. Per the authors' processing: Repertoires were assessed using TRBV/TRBJ rearrangement plots, CDR3 size and DJ length profiles, and Simpson's diversity index. The most abundant DNA sequence in the deep sequencing data was defined as the immunodominant clone. CDR3 amino acid sequences were screened for sharing across subjects and were compared with published repertoires and the VDJdb database. TCRdb trimmed the raw reads at Q25, called clones with MiXCR and kept productive beta chains. Each entry merges the rows of one CDR3 protein and shows their most common DNA and genes. The V and J calls were not made by the authors but by TCRdb's processing. For this sample there are around 500,000 distinct CDR3 sequences; less than 35% appear just once. Of the sample, under 0.95% is held by the ten largest clones.

The sample taken for sequencing was sorted CD4+, CD8+, or CD8+CD57+ T cells (not recorded which) from PBMCs. The chain links TRBV9 with TRBJ2-2; 7 middle bases align to TRBD1. This clonotype originated in a human donor with aplastic anemia. The encoded CDR3 is CASSGRQGNTGELFF. The DNA reads as follows: TGTGCCAGCAGCGGTCGACAGGGTAACACCGGGGAGCTGTTTTTT.